This TCR beta chain was recovered during a study of graft-versus-host responses after intestinal transplantation. Study summary: Tacrolimus plus steroids were given to all recipients for approximately three years, preceded by anti-thymocyte globulin induction.

Profiled with immunoSEQ multiplex PCR; TCRdb holds only in-frame clones, not every one. Here the sample spans 130,000 or so clones, around nine tenths being singletons. Study results and limitations: Detected in recipient marrow were GvH clones, some of which were first observed in ileum or blood.

Points on this clone: Antigen unknown.

CDR1 and CDR2 (germline): MGHDK, SYGVNS. CDR3 size: 16 residues. Trimming took 1 base from V and 2 from J, leaving 9 bases between them. This chain links TRBV25-1 with TRBJ1-6; TRBD1 might be the D (6 bases). The TCR was taken from a human donor who received an intestinal transplant. The sample in question was unstimulated CD4+ T cells sorted from spleen or lymph node cells, obtained before intestinal transplant. CDR3 amino acids: CASSESGVPYNSPLHF. The CDR3 DNA sequence: TGTGCCAGCAGTGAATCAGGGGTACCCTATAATTCACCCCTCCACTTT.